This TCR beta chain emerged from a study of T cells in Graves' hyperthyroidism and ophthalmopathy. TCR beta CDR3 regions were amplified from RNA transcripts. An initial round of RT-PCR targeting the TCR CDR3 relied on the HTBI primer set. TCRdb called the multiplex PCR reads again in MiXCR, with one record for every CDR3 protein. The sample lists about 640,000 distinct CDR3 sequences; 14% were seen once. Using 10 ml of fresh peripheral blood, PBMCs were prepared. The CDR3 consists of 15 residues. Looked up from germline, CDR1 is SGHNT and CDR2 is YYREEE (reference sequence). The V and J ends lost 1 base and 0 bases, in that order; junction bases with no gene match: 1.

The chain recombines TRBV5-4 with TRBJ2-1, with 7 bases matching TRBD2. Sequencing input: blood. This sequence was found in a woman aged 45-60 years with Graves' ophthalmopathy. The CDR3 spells CASSLKRGSYNEQFF. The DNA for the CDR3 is TGTGCCAGCAGCTTGAAGCGGGGCTCCTACAATGAGCAGTTCTTC.